Included here is one T cell receptor (beta chain) sequence, with context. The record originates from a study of blood T cell repertoires in COVID-19. Study-wide context: COVID-19 samples from acute and convalescent phases originated in the United States, Italy and Spain. PBMCs, B-cell-depleted T cells, or T cells provided the cDNA or gDNA that made up the material.

As originally analysed: Reference gene primers were amplified, and this amplification served to estimate nucleated cell counts. Assay used: immunoSEQ multiplex PCR; TCRdb lists only in-frame clones, some missing. V and J calls and clone size are those listed in that table; D and trimming were worked out from the DNA. The table records 55,000 to 70,000 clones, around 84% of them present only once. CDR3 size: 15 residues. J gave up 5 bases and V 5 bases, and 11 bases lay outside the gene matches. The V gene's germline CDR1 is SGHNT and CDR2 YENEEA. The TCR originated in a man in his fifties or sixties with acute or convalescent COVID-19. This chain connects TRBV11-3 to TRBJ1-1, with 7 bases matching TRBD1. The sequenced material came from peripheral blood. The CDR3 spells CASSRTGAPRTEAFF. The CDR3 region has the DNA TGTGCCAGCAGCCGAACAGGGGCCCCGCGGACTGAAGCTTTCTTT. The full variable domain, its missing parts supplied by reference TRBV11-3 and TRBJ1-1, is EAGVVQSPRYKIIEKKQPVAFWCNPISGHNTLYWYLQNLGQGPELLIRYENEEAVDDSQLPKDRFSAERLKGVDSTLKIQPAELGDSAVYLCASSRTGAPRTEAFFGQGTRLTVV.